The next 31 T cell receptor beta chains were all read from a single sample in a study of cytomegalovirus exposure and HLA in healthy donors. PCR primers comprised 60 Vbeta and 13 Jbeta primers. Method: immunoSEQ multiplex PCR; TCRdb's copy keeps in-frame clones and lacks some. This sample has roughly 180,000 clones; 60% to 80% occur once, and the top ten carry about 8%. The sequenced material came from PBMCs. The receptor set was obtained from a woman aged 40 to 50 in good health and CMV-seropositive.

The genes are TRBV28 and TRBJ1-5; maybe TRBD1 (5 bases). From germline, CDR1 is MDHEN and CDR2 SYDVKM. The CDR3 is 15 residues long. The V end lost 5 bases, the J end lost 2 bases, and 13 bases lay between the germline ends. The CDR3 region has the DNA TGTGCCAGCAGTGGACAAGGGTGGGGCAATCAGCCCCAGCATTTT. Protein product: CASSGQGWGNQPQHF.

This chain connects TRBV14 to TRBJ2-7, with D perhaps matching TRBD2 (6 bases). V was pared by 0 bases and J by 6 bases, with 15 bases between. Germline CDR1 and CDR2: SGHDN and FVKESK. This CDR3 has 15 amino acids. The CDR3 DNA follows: TGTGCCAGCAGCCAAGATACCCTGGAGGGGCGCGAGCAGTACTTC. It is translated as CASSQDTLEGREQYF. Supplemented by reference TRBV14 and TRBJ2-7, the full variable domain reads EAGVTQFPSHSVIEKGQTVTLRCDPISGHDNLYWYRRVMGKEIKFLLHFVKESKQDESGMPNNRFLAERTGGTYSTLKVQPAELEDSGVYFCASSQDTLEGREQYFGPGTRLTVT.

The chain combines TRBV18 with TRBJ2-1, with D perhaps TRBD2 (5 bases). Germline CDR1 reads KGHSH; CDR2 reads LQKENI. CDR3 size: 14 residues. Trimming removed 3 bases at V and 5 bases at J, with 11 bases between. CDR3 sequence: CASSPTRVDNEQFF. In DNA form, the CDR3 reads TGTGCCAGCTCACCCACTAGGGTTGACAATGAGCAGTTCTTC.

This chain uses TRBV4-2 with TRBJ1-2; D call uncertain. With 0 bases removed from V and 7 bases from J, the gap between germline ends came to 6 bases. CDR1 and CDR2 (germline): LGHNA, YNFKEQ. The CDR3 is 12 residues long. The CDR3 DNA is TGTGCCAGCAGCCAAGAGAACGGTGGCTACACCTTC. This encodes CASSQENGGYTF.

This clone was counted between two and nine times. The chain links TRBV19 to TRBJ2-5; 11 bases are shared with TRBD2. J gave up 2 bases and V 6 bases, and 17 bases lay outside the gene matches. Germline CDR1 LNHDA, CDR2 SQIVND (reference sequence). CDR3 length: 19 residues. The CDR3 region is CASSISPSGRMFGQETQYF. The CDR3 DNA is TGTGCCAGTAGCATCTCGCCTAGCGGGAGGATGTTTGGACAAGAGACCCAGTACTTC.

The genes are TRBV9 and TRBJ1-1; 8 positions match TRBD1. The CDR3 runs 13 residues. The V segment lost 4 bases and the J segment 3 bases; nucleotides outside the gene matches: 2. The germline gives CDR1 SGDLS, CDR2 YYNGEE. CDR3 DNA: TGTGCCAGCAGCATACAGGGGGACACTGAAGCTTTCTTT. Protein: CASSIQGDTEAFF.

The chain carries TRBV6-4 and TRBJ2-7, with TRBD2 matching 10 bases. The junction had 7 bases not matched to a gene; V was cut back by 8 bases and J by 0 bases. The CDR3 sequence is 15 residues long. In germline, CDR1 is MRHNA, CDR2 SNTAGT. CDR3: CASALLAGSSYEQYF. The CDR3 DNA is TGTGCCAGCGCGCTACTAGCGGGGAGCTCCTACGAGCAGTACTTC.

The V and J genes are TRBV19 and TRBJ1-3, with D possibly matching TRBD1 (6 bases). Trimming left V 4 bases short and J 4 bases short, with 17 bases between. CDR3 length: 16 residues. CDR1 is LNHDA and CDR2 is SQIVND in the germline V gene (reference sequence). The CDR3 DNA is TGTGCCAGTAGTACAACCACAGGGTCCTTCGGAAACACCATATATTTT. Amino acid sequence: CASSTTTGSFGNTIYF.

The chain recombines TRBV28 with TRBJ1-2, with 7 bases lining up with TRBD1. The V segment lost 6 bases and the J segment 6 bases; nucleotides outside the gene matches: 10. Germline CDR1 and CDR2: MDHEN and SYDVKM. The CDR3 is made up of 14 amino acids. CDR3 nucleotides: TGTGCCAGCAGCGTACAGGGGTCCTTCGATGGCTACACCTTC. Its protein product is CASSVQGSFDGYTF.

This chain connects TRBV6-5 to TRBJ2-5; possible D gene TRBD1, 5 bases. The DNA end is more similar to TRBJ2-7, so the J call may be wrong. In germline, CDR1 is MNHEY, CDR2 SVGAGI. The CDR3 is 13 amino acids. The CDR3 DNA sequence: TGTGCCAGCAGTTCGGACACGAACTACGAGCAGTACTTC. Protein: CASSSDTNYEQYF.

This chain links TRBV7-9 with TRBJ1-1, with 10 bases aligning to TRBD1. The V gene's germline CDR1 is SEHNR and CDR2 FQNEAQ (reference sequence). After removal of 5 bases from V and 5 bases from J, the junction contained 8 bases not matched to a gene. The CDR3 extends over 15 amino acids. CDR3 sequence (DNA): TGTGCCAGCAGCATGAGGGGGACAGGGGTGACTGAAGCTTTCTTT. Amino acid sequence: CASSMRGTGVTEAFF.

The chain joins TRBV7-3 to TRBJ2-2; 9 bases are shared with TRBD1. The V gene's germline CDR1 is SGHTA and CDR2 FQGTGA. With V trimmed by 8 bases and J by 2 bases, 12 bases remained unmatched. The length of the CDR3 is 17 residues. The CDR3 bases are TGTGCCAGCGGGGCCTCCGGGACAGGGTTTAACACCGGGGAGCTGTTTTTT. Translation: CASGASGTGFNTGELFF.

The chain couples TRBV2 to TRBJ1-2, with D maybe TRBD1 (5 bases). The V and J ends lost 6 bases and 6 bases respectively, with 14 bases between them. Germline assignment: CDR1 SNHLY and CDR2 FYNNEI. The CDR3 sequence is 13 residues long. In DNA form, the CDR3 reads TGTGCCAGCAGCTTACAGGAACCTAATGGCTACACCTTC. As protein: CASSLQEPNGYTF.

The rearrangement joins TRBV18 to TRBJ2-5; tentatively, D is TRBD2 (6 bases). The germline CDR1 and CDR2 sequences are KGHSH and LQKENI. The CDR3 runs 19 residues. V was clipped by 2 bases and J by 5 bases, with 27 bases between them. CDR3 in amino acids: CASSPASAGLLSRIETQYF. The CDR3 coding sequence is TGTGCCAGCTCACCAGCAAGCGCGGGACTCCTCAGCCGTATCGAGACCCAGTACTTC.

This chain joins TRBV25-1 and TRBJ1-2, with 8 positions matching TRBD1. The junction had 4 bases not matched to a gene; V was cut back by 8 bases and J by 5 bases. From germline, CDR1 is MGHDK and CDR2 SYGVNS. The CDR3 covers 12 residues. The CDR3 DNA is TGTGCCAGCCAAGACAGGGGTTATGGCTACACCTTC. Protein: CASQDRGYGYTF.

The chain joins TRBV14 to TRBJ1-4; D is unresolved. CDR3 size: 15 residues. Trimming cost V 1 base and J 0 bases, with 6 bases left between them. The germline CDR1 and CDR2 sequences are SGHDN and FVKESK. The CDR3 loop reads CASSQGASTNEKLFF. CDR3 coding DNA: TGTGCCAGCAGCCAAGGGGCCTCAACTAATGAAAAACTGTTTTTT.

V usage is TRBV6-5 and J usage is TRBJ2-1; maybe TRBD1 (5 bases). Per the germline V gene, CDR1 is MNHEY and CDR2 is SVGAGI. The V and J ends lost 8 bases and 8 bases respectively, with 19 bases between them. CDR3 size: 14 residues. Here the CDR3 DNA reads TGTGCCAGCCGCGGTCGGCAGGGTACCGATGAGCAGTTCTTC. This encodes CASRGRQGTDEQFF.

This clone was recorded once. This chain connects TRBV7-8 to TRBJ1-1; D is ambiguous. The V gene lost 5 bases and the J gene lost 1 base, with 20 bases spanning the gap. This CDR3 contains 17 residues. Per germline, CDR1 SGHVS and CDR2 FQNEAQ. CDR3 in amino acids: CASSPRRAREGNTEAFF. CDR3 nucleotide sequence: TGTGCCAGCAGCCCTAGGCGGGCGAGGGAAGGGAACACTGAAGCTTTCTTT.

CDR3 nucleotide sequence: TGTGCCAGCAGTGAACAGCCAGGGAAAGGGCAGCCCCAGCATTTT. It codes for CASSEQPGKGQPQHF. The chain is built from TRBV6-1 and TRBJ1-5, with D perhaps matching TRBD1 (5 bases). V shed 2 bases and J shed 7 bases, with 15 bases lying between them. The germline gives CDR1 MNHNS, CDR2 SASEGT. The CDR3 length is 15 residues.

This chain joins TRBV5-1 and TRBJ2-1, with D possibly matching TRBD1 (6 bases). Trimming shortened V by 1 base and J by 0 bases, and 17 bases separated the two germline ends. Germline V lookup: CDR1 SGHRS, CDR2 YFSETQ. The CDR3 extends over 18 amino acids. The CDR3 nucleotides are TGCGCCAGCAGCTTGTTGGGACAAGGGGCCTCCTCCTACAATGAGCAGTTCTTC. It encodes CASSLLGQGASSYNEQFF.

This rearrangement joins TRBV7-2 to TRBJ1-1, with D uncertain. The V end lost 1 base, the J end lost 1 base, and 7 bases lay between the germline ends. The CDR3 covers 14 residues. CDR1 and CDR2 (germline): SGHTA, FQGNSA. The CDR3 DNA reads TGTGCCAGCAGCTTAGTCGAGCCGAACACTGAAGCTTTCTTT. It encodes CASSLVEPNTEAFF. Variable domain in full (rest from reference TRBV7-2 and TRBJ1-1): GAGVSQSPSNKVTEKGKDVELRCDPISGHTALYWYRQSLGQGLEFLIYFQGNSAPDKSGLPSDRFSAERTGGSVSTLTIQRTQQEDSAVYLCASSLVEPNTEAFFGQGTRLTVV.

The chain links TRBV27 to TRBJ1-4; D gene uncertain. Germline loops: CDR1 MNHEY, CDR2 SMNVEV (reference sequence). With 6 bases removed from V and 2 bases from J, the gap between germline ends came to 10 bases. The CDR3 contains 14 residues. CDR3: CASRVSHTNEKLFF. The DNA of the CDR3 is TGTGCCAGCAGGGTTTCACACACTAATGAAAAACTGTTTTTT.

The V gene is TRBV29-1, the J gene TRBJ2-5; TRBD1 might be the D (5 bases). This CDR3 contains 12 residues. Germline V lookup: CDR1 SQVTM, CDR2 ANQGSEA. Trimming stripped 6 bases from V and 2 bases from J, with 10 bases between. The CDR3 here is CSVLGPQETQYF. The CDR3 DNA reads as TGCAGCGTCTTGGGGCCGCAAGAGACCCAGTACTTC.

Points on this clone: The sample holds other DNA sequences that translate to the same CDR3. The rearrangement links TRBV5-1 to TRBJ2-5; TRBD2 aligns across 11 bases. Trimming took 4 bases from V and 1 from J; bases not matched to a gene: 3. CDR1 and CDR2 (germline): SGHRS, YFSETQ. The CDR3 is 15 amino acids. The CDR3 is CASSPGTSGQETQYF. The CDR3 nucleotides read TGCGCCAGCAGCCCCGGGACTAGCGGCCAAGAGACCCAGTACTTC.

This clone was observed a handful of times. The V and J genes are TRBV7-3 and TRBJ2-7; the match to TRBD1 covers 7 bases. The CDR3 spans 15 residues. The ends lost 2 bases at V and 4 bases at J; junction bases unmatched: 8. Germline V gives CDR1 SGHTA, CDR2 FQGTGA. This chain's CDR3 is CASSLGQGEQYEQYF. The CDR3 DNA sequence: TGTGCCAGCAGCTTAGGGCAGGGGGAGCAGTACGAGCAGTACTTC.

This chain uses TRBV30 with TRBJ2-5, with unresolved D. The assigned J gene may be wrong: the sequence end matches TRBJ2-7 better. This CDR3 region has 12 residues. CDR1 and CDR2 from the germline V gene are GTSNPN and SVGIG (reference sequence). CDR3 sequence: CAWRPSSYEQYF. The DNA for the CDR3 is TGTGCCTGGAGACCTAGCTCCTACGAGCAGTACTTC.

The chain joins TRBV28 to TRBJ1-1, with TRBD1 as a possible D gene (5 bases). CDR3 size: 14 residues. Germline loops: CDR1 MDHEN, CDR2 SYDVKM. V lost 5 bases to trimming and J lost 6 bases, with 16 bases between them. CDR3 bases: TGTGCCAGCAGTCCCAATCCGCGGGGCTCTGAAGCTTTCTTT. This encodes CASSPNPRGSEAFF.

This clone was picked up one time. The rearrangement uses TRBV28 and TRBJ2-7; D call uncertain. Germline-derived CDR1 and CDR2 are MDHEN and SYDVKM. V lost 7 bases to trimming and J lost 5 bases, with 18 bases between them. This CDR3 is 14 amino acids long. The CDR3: CASKTPRRAHEQYF. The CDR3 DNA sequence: TGTGCCAGCAAGACTCCCCGGAGAGCCCACGAGCAGTACTTC. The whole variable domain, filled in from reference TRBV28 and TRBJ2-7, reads DVKVTQSSRYLVKRTGEKVFLECVQDMDHENMFWYRQDPGLGLRLIYFSYDVKMKEKGDIPEGYSVSREKKERFSLILESASTNQTSMYLCASKTPRRAHEQYFGPGTRLTVT.

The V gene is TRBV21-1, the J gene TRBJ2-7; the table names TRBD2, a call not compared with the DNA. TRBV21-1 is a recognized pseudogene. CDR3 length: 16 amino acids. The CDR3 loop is CASSKDAGLANHEQYF. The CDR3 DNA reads TGTGCCAGCAGCAAAGACGCAGGACTAGCAAACCACGAGCAGTACTTC.

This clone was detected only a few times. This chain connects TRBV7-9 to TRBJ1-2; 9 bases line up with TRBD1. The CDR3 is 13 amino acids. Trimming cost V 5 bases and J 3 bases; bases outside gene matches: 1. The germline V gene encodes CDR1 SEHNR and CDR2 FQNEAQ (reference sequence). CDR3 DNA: TGTGCCAGCAGCCGGGACAGGGACTATGGCTACACCTTC. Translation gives CASSRDRDYGYTF.

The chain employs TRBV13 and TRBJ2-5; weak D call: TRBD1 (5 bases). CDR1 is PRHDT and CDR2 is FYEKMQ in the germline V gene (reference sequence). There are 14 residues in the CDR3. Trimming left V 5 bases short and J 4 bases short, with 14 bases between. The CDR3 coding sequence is TGTGCCAGCAGCAAAGGGTGGGGCCGAGAGACCCAGTACTTC. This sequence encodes CASSKGWGRETQYF.